These 31 T cell receptor beta chains share one sample of origin, sequenced in a study of blood T cell repertoires in COVID-19. The repertoire was sequenced with immunoSEQ multiplex PCR; TCRdb's copy has only in-frame clones and lacks some. Of 200,000 to 250,000 clones listed, around 91% are singletons. The sequenced sample consisted of PBMCs or T cells enriched from blood (not recorded which). These receptors were taken from a man under 40 who had been exposed to COVID-19.

This clone was picked up a small number of times. The rearrangement uses TRBV9 and TRBJ2-3; 12 nucleotides line up with TRBD2. The CDR3 totals 18 residues. Germline-derived CDR1 and CDR2 are SGDLS and YYNGEE. Trimming took 4 bases from V and 4 from J; bases not matched to a gene: 13. CDR3 nucleotides: TGTGCCAGCAGCTCCCCCCAAAGACTAGCGGGGGTGGCAGATACGCAGTATTTT. Amino acid sequence: CASSSPQRLAGVADTQYF.

V and J are TRBV5-6 and TRBJ1-2; D is unresolved. The V end was cut by 0 bases, the J end by 6 bases, with 15 bases between. Germline values: CDR1 SGHDT, CDR2 YYEEEE. The CDR3 extends over 15 amino acids. This CDR3 reads CASSLVESLRNGYTF. CDR3 sequence (DNA): TGTGCCAGCAGCTTGGTGGAGTCCCTAAGGAATGGCTACACCTTC.

The genes are TRBV11-3 and TRBJ2-1; TRBD1 is a possible D gene (6 bases). This CDR3 is built from 14 residues. The germline V and J ends were trimmed by 3 bases and 6 bases, with 12 bases remaining between them. Per germline, CDR1 SGHNT and CDR2 YENEEA. The chain's CDR3 is CASSLNRASNEQFF. CDR3 nucleotide sequence: TGTGCCAGCAGCTTGAACAGGGCAAGCAATGAGCAGTTCTTC.

This clone came up once. The rearrangement uses TRBV6-2 or TRBV6-3 and TRBJ1-1, with D unresolved. Germline CDR1 reads MNHEY; CDR2 reads SVGEGT. The ends were cut back, 5 bases at V and 5 bases at J, with 15 bases in the middle. The CDR3 totals 14 residues. The CDR3 nucleotides read TGTGCCAGCAGTCTTGCGGATGAAAGAACTGAAGCTTTCTTT. Amino acid sequence: CASSLADERTEAFF.

The gene calls are TRBV9 and TRBJ1-5, with D possibly matching TRBD1 (5 bases). The CDR3 loop spans 14 amino acids. The V gene lost 3 bases and the J gene lost 11 bases, with 18 bases spanning the gap. Germline-derived CDR1 and CDR2 are SGDLS and YYNGEE. The CDR3 here is CASSAGTLDRSQHF. The DNA of the CDR3 is TGTGCCAGCAGCGCCGGGACTCTCGATCGGTCCCAGCATTTT.

V usage is TRBV11-3 and J usage is TRBJ1-1, with a weak D call TRBD1 (5 bases). Germline V lookup: CDR1 SGHNT, CDR2 YENEEA. The CDR3 totals 14 residues. V lost 5 bases and J lost 7, with 17 bases in between. The CDR3, as DNA: TGTGCCAGCAGCCACGGGGGTTTAGGGGATGAAGCTTTCTTT. This encodes CASSHGGLGDEAFF.

The rearrangement uses TRBV7-3 and TRBJ2-2, with D possibly matching TRBD1 (7 bases). The CDR3 spans 16 residues. Trimming shortened V by 3 bases and J by 6 bases, and 17 bases separated the two germline ends. CDR1 SGHTA and CDR2 FQGTGA come from the germline V gene. The CDR3 region is CASSFGGGLSAGELFF. CDR3 nucleotides: TGTGCCAGCAGCTTCGGAGGGGGCCTCTCCGCCGGGGAGCTGTTTTTT.

The rearrangement links TRBV2 to TRBJ1-6, with 8 bases fitting TRBD1. Germline-derived CDR1 and CDR2 are SNHLY and FYNNEI. Germline trimming cut 11 bases from V and 4 bases from J; bases unmatched to any gene: 7. The CDR3 loop spans 14 amino acids. This chain's CDR3 is CAGAGGIYNSPLHF. CDR3 sequence (DNA): TGTGCCGGGGCAGGGGGCATTTATAATTCACCCCTCCACTTT.

The chain is built from TRBV5-6 and TRBJ1-2, with 7 bases identical to TRBD1. Losses at the gene ends were 7 bases for V and 3 bases for J; bases not matched to a gene: 12. The CDR3 loop spans 15 amino acids. Looked up from germline, CDR1 is SGHDT and CDR2 is YYEEEE. CDR3 coding DNA: TGTGCCAGCTGCCCTGATGAGGGGGCAGACTATGGCTACACCTTC. This codes for CASCPDEGADYGYTF. The complete variable domain, with remaining parts taken from reference TRBV5-6 and TRBJ1-2, reads DAGVTQSPTHLIKTRGQQVTLRCSPKSGHDTVSWYQQALGQGPQFIFQYYEEEERQRGNFPDRFSGHQFPNYSSELNVNALLLGDSALYLCASCPDEGADYGYTFGSGTRLTVV.

This rearrangement joins TRBV12-5 to TRBJ2-1, with D tentatively TRBD1 (6 bases). CDR1 LGHNT and CDR2 FRNRAP come from the germline V gene. This CDR3 region has 15 residues. V lost 6 bases, J lost 7 bases, and 19 bases lay in between. The CDR3 loop is CASGTIQGMWNEQFF. CDR3 bases: TGTGCTAGTGGGACTATCCAGGGGATGTGGAATGAGCAGTTCTTC. Filled out from reference TRBV12-5 and TRBJ2-1, the complete variable domain reads DARVTQTPRHKVTEMGQEVTMRCQPILGHNTVFWYRQTMMQGLELLAYFRNRAPLDDSGMPKDRFSAEMPDATLATLKIQPSEPRDSAVYFCASGTIQGMWNEQFFGPGTRLTVL.

This chain connects TRBV2 to TRBJ2-1, with TRBD2 identical over 10 bases. Per the germline V gene, CDR1 is SNHLY and CDR2 is FYNNEI. This CDR3 contains 14 residues. Unmatched junction bases numbered 9, after V lost 8 bases and J lost 8 bases. The CDR3 DNA sequence: TGTGCCAGCTCGCGTCTAGCGGGGGCGGATGAGCAGTTCTTC. Amino acid sequence: CASSRLAGADEQFF.

The rearrangement links TRBV29-1 to TRBJ1-1; a possible D gene is TRBD1 (6 bases). The CDR3 contains 13 residues. V gave up 6 bases and J gave up 0 bases, with 11 bases separating them. Germline V lookup: CDR1 SQVTM, CDR2 ANQGSEA. The CDR3 loop reads CSVRGGLNTEAFF. The DNA for the CDR3 is TGCAGCGTAAGAGGGGGATTGAACACTGAAGCTTTCTTT.

The chain joins TRBV27 to TRBJ2-7; weak D call: TRBD1 (6 bases). The CDR3 runs 15 residues. Between the trimmed V and J ends, which lost 4 bases and 2 bases, there was a span of 15 bases. Germline V gene data show CDR1 as MNHEY and CDR2 as SMNVEV (reference sequence). The chain's CDR3 is CASSSLGTPTYEQYF. The CDR3 DNA reads TGTGCCAGCAGTTCCCTAGGGACACCTACCTACGAGCAGTACTTC.

This rearrangement joins TRBV7-9 to TRBJ2-7, with 11 nucleotides matching TRBD2. The CDR3 totals 14 residues. Per germline, CDR1 SEHNR and CDR2 FQNEAQ (reference sequence). The V and J ends lost 0 bases and 11 bases, in that order; junction bases with no gene match: 6. The CDR3 loop reads CASSLATSGGPKYF. As DNA, the CDR3 is TGTGCCAGCAGCTTAGCAACTAGCGGGGGCCCCAAGTACTTC.

This clone was seen only once. V is TRBV19 and J is TRBJ1-1; no reliable D call. Germline V CDR1 and CDR2: LNHDA, SQIVND (reference sequence). With 5 bases removed from V and 0 bases from J, the gap between germline ends came to 7 bases. This CDR3 is built from 13 residues. The CDR3, as DNA: TGTGCCAGTAGTCACGGGATGAACACTGAAGCTTTCTTT. Residues: CASSHGMNTEAFF.

The V call is TRBV15, the J call TRBJ1-2; a possible D gene is TRBD1 (5 bases). The CDR3 contains 16 residues. Trimming left V 2 bases short and J 4 bases short, with 17 bases between. CDR1 and CDR2 from the germline V gene are LNHNV and YYDKDF (reference sequence). This CDR3 reads CATSRLQVLLPYGYTF. The DNA for the CDR3 is TGTGCCACCAGCAGACTACAGGTTTTACTACCCTATGGCTACACCTTC.

This clone is a singleton in its sample. The chain has TRBV4-3 and TRBJ2-6; D is undetermined. The CDR3 length is 15 residues. CDR1 is LGHNA and CDR2 is YSLEER in the germline V gene. V was trimmed by 4 bases and J by 0 bases, leaving 7 bases between them. The CDR3 loop reads CASSLLYSGANVLTF. In DNA form, the CDR3 reads TGCGCCAGCAGCCTACTGTACTCTGGGGCCAACGTCCTGACTTTC.

The V gene is TRBV27, the J gene TRBJ2-1, with 8 positions matching TRBD1. CDR1 is MNHEY and CDR2 is SMNVEV in the germline V gene (reference sequence). The trim removed 5 bases at V and 6 bases at J, leaving 9 bases unmatched. The CDR3 consists of 15 residues. CDR3 amino acids: CASSHLTGELNEQFF. The DNA for the CDR3 is TGTGCCAGCAGTCACCTGACAGGGGAACTCAATGAGCAGTTCTTC.

The rearrangement links TRBV15 to TRBJ1-5, with TRBD1 as a possible D gene (6 bases). Trimming shortened V by 6 bases and J by 0 bases, and 15 bases separated the two germline ends. Germline CDR1 reads LNHNV; CDR2 reads YYDKDF (reference sequence). The CDR3 sequence is 16 residues long. Here the CDR3 DNA reads TGTGCCACCAGAGAGGACAGCGACATTAGCAATCAGCCCCAGCATTTT. It codes for CATREDSDISNQPQHF.

The chain uses TRBV6-2 or TRBV6-3 and TRBJ1-1; TRBD1 matches 8 bases. This CDR3 has 17 amino acids. J lost 5 bases, V lost 4 bases, and 15 bases had no gene match. Per germline, CDR1 MNHEY and CDR2 SVGEGT. The CDR3 reads CASSSPAGQGARTEAFF. In nucleotides, the CDR3 is TGTGCCAGCAGTTCCCCCGCCGGGCAGGGGGCTAGAACTGAAGCTTTCTTT.

The chain is built from TRBV4-1 and TRBJ1-6, with 7 nucleotides matching TRBD1. The CDR3 totals 16 residues. The V segment lost 1 base and the J segment 4 bases; nucleotides outside the gene matches: 4. Looked up from germline, CDR1 is MGHRA and CDR2 is YSYEKL. The CDR3 sequence is CASSQVVTGYNSPLHF. In DNA, the CDR3 is TGCGCCAGCAGCCAAGTCGTGACAGGGTATAATTCACCCCTCCACTTT.

V is TRBV11-2 and J is TRBJ2-3; D unclear. CDR1 is SGHAT and CDR2 is FQNNGV in the germline V gene. Trimming cost V 5 bases and J 7 bases, with 25 bases left between them. The CDR3 runs 17 residues. CDR3 amino acids: CASSHRALGLRLNTQYF. CDR3 coding DNA: TGTGCCAGCAGCCACCGTGCGCTGGGCCTCCGGTTGAATACGCAGTATTTT.

V is TRBV15 and J is TRBJ2-7, with TRBD1 identical over 7 bases. The CDR3 runs 12 residues. J lost 6 bases, V lost 3 bases, and 2 bases had no gene match. Germline CDR1 and CDR2: LNHNV and YYDKDF (reference sequence). CDR3 coding DNA: TGTGCCACCAGCAGGACAGGGCGCGAGCAGTACTTC. Residues: CATSRTGREQYF.

The rearrangement joins TRBV11-3 to TRBJ1-1; D perhaps matches TRBD1 (5 bases). Trimming took off 2 bases at V and 0 bases at J, with 10 bases between the two ends. The germline CDR1 and CDR2 sequences are SGHNT and YENEEA. The CDR3 is made up of 15 amino acids. CDR3 amino acids: CASSLTGDMNTEAFF. The CDR3, as DNA: TGTGCCAGCAGCTTAACAGGAGATATGAACACTGAAGCTTTCTTT.

The chain joins TRBV14 to TRBJ2-4; 10 bases are shared with TRBD2. Germline CDR1 and CDR2: SGHDN and FVKESK. There are 16 residues in the CDR3. Unmatched junction bases numbered 12, after V lost 5 bases and J lost 8 bases. The DNA of the CDR3 is TGTGCCAGCAGCTCACACTATAGCGGGGGGAAGGACATTCAGTACTTC. Protein product: CASSSHYSGGKDIQYF.

This sequence joins TRBV27 and TRBJ2-5; 9 bases are shared with TRBD2. The CDR3 is made up of 12 amino acids. Germline trimming cut 6 bases from V and 4 bases from J; bases unmatched to any gene: 0. Looked up from germline, CDR1 is MNHEY and CDR2 is SMNVEV (reference sequence). The DNA of the CDR3 is TGTGCCAGCAGAGCGGGGGGAGAGACCCAGTACTTC. Protein sequence: CASRAGGETQYF.

For this clone: The sample holds other DNA sequences that translate to the same CDR3. The chain employs TRBV2 and TRBJ2-3; a possible D gene is TRBD2 (5 bases). The length of the CDR3 is 13 residues. Trimming removed 6 bases at V and 2 bases at J, with 9 bases between. Germline loops: CDR1 SNHLY, CDR2 FYNNEI. CDR3 protein: CASRTGSTDTQYF. CDR3 coding DNA: TGTGCCAGCAGAACGGGGTCCACAGATACGCAGTATTTT. The full variable domain, with the rest looked up from reference TRBV2 and TRBJ2-3, is EPEVTQTPSHQVTQMGQEVILRCVPISNHLYFYWYRQILGQKVEFLVSFYNNEISEKSEIFDDQFSVERPDGSNFTLKIRSTKLEDSAMYFCASRTGSTDTQYFGPGTRLTVL.

V usage is TRBV12-5 and J usage is TRBJ2-7; TRBD1 matches at 7 bases. The V segment lost 5 bases and the J segment 6 bases; nucleotides outside the gene matches: 7. The CDR3 consists of 13 residues. Germline CDR1 and CDR2: LGHNT and FRNRAP. The CDR3 DNA is TGTGCTAGTGGTGTACGACAGGGAACCGAGCAGTACTTC. It codes for CASGVRQGTEQYF.

The chain couples TRBV3-1 (or the pseudogene TRBV3-2) to TRBJ2-7, with TRBD2 matching over 8 bases. V dropped 0 bases and J dropped 0; count of bases not matched to a gene: 7. The CDR3 totals 17 residues. Germline CDR1 LGHDT, CDR2 YNNKEL (reference sequence). The CDR3 DNA follows: TGTGCCAGCAGCCAAGATCCTGTTAGCGGGGACTCCTACGAGCAGTACTTC. This encodes CASSQDPVSGDSYEQYF.

The CDR3 region is CASSLGSATGNTIYF. Written as DNA, the CDR3 is TGCGCCAGCAGCTTGGGGTCAGCGACTGGAAACACCATATATTTT. The chain combines TRBV5-1 with TRBJ1-3; D unclear. The CDR3 covers 15 residues. Germline V gene sequence: CDR1 SGHRS, CDR2 YFSETQ. V was trimmed by 0 bases and J by 2 bases, leaving 9 bases between them.

The rearrangement joins TRBV6-2 or TRBV6-3 to TRBJ2-3; 7 bases match TRBD2. CDR1 and CDR2 (germline): MNHEY, SVGEGT. The V segment lost 7 bases and the J segment 3 bases; nucleotides outside the gene matches: 19. The CDR3 consists of 18 residues. CDR3 nucleotide sequence: TGTGCCAGCATCCCACACAGCCTAGCGGCTGCGCGGACAGATACGCAGTATTTT. Its translation is CASIPHSLAAARTDTQYF.